Following are 19 T cell receptor beta chains from one sample sequenced in a study of T-cell reconstitution after alpha-beta-depleted transplantation in children. Preparation of the TCRbeta library used unique molecular identifiers. TCRdb re-called the PCR reads with MiXCR, one entry per CDR3 protein. The table has about 610,000 distinct CDR3 sequences, more than 20% seen once; the top ten hold about 35%. The sequencing used PBMCs, collected before TCRalphabeta/CD19-depleted stem cell transplant. Every receptor here comes from a boy under three years old with Wiskott-Aldrich syndrome, due to receive a stem cell transplant.

The chain employs TRBV6-1 and TRBJ2-5; D is possibly TRBD2 (5 bases). V lost 10 bases, J lost 5 bases, and 17 bases lay in between. This CDR3 is 13 amino acids long. Per germline, CDR1 MNHNS and CDR2 SASEGT. The CDR3 sequence is CANEGARVETQYF. CDR3 coding DNA: TGTGCCAATGAGGGTGCAAGAGTCGAGACCCAGTACTTC.

This clonotype showed up just a few times. This chain joins TRBV15 and TRBJ2-1; TRBD2 matches 12 bases. This CDR3 spans 18 amino acids. Germline CDR1 and CDR2: LNHNV and YYDKDF (reference sequence). After removal of 0 bases from V and 10 bases from J, the junction contained 13 bases not matched to a gene. DNA of the CDR3: TGTGCCACCAGCAGAGATCGACCCTCTAGCGGGAGGGCCCCAGAGCAGTTCTTC. The encoded protein is CATSRDRPSSGRAPEQFF. Drawing the rest from reference TRBV15 and TRBJ2-1, the complete variable domain is DAMVIQNPRYQVTQFGKPVTLSCSQTLNHNVMYWYQQKSSQAPKLLFHYYDKDFNNEADTPDNFQSRRPNTSFCFLDIRSPGLGDTAMYLCATSRDRPSSGRAPEQFFGPGTRLTVL.

J is TRBJ2-2 and V is TRBV14; D may match TRBD1 or TRBD2 (5 bases each). This CDR3 has 14 amino acids. Germline V CDR1 and CDR2: SGHDN, FVKESK. V lost 4 bases and J lost 4, with 10 bases in between. The CDR3 nucleotides are TGTGCCAGCAGCCGAGTTGGGGGCACCGGGGAGCTGTTTTTT. As protein: CASSRVGGTGELFF.

V and J are TRBV28 and TRBJ2-5; D is undetermined. V lost 7 bases and J 7 bases, leaving 16 bases between the germline ends. The CDR3 has 13 residues. The germline gives CDR1 MDHEN, CDR2 SYDVKM. In DNA form, the CDR3 reads TGTGCCAGCACCCTGGCTGGAGTACTGACCCAGTACTTC. Translating it yields CASTLAGVLTQYF.

This sequence joins TRBV5-4 and TRBJ2-1, with 10 bases that match TRBD1. V shed 0 bases and J 6 bases; nucleotides not matched to a gene: 6. Per the germline V gene, CDR1 is SGHNT and CDR2 is YYREEE (reference sequence). CDR3 length equals 16 residues. The chain's CDR3 is CASSLGQGAPTNEQFF. The CDR3 nucleotides are TGTGCCAGCAGCTTGGGACAGGGGGCGCCCACCAATGAGCAGTTCTTC.

The chain employs TRBV5-1 and TRBJ2-5, with D perhaps matching TRBD1 (6 bases). The CDR3 has 16 amino acids. Looked up from germline, CDR1 is SGHRS and CDR2 is YFSETQ. V was trimmed by 0 bases and J by 2 bases, leaving 14 bases between them. CDR3 in amino acids: CASSLGDIGRQETQYF. The CDR3 DNA reads TGCGCCAGCAGCTTGGGGGACATCGGAAGGCAAGAGACCCAGTACTTC.

This clonotype was seen more than once but under ten times. The J gene is TRBJ2-7, the V gene TRBV20-1; the match to TRBD1 covers 11 bases. Trimming at V came to 6 bases and at J to 3 bases, leaving 1 base not matched to a gene. This CDR3 has 12 residues. Germline CDR1 DFQATT, CDR2 SNEGSKA (reference sequence). CDR3 coding DNA: TGCAGTGCGGGACAGGGGGACTACGAGCAGTACTTC. Protein sequence: CSAGQGDYEQYF.

The chain recombines TRBV12-3 or TRBV12-4 with TRBJ2-1; 7 nucleotides align to TRBD2. Trimming cost V 4 bases and J 0 bases; bases outside gene matches: 6. The CDR3 loop spans 16 amino acids. DNA of the CDR3: TGTGCCAGCAGTTCAGGCGGGAGCCGCTCCTACAATGAGCAGTTCTTC. This encodes CASSSGGSRSYNEQFF.

There are a few counts of this clonotype. This rearrangement joins TRBV5-1 to TRBJ2-5; tentative D call: TRBD1 (6 bases). Germline V gives CDR1 SGHRS, CDR2 YFSETQ. Trimming shortened V by 3 bases and J by 5 bases, and 11 bases separated the two germline ends. The CDR3 covers 13 residues. Here the CDR3 DNA reads TGCGCCAGCAGCTCAGACAGGATGGAGACCCAGTACTTC. It specifies CASSSDRMETQYF.

Only a few counts were recorded for this clonotype. J is TRBJ2-3 and V is TRBV20-1; TRBD2 matches at 8 bases. V lost 5 bases to trimming and J lost 6 bases; unmatched junction nucleotides: 4. This CDR3 spans 12 amino acids. Germline V lookup: CDR1 DFQATT, CDR2 SNEGSKA (reference sequence). The CDR3 DNA reads as TGCAGTGCTCGTGCGGGAGGTGATACGCAGTATTTT. It codes for CSARAGGDTQYF.

The chain recombines TRBV10-3 with TRBJ2-5, with D possibly matching TRBD1 (6 bases). V was clipped by 4 bases and J by 1 base, with 7 bases between them. CDR3 length equals 13 residues. CDR1 and CDR2 from the germline V gene are ENHRY and SYGVKD. CDR3 sequence reads: CAISAGVQETQYF. The DNA of the CDR3 is TGTGCCATCAGTGCAGGGGTCCAAGAGACCCAGTACTTC.

This clonotype was detected only a few times. The CDR3 sequence: CSAQGWVTDTQYF. The CDR3 DNA is TGCAGTGCTCAGGGGTGGGTGACAGATACGCAGTATTTT. The chain employs TRBV20-1 and TRBJ2-3; a weak D match, TRBD1 (6 bases). V lost 5 bases to trimming and J lost 3 bases, with 12 bases between them. This CDR3 region has 13 residues. Germline lookup yields CDR1 DFQATT and CDR2 SNEGSKA (reference sequence).

The V call is TRBV15, the J call TRBJ2-3; D gene ambiguous. The CDR3 spans 12 residues. V was shortened by 3 bases and J by 5 bases, with 6 bases between the two germline ends. Germline loops: CDR1 LNHNV, CDR2 YYDKDF (reference sequence). CDR3 in DNA: TGTGCCACCAGCAGTCCGCTAGATACGCAGTATTTT. Translating it yields CATSSPLDTQYF.

The table lists this clonotype with a count of one. The rearrangement joins TRBV19 to TRBJ2-4; possibly TRBD1 for D (5 bases). Trimming shortened V by 3 bases and J by 0 bases, and 9 bases separated the two germline ends. CDR3 size: 15 residues. CDR1 and CDR2 from the germline V gene are LNHDA and SQIVND (reference sequence). The CDR3: CASSIDSLAKNIQYF. The CDR3 nucleotides read TGTGCCAGTAGTATCGACAGCTTAGCCAAAAACATTCAGTACTTC.

The chain links TRBV27 to TRBJ2-7; 7 bases are a match to TRBD2. In germline, CDR1 is MNHEY, CDR2 SMNVEV (reference sequence). The junction had 5 bases not matched to a gene; V was cut back by 7 bases and J by 2 bases. The length of the CDR3 is 13 residues. The CDR3 loop reads CASNPGTTYEQYF. The CDR3, as DNA: TGTGCCAGCAATCCGGGGACTACCTACGAGCAGTACTTC.

The J gene is TRBJ1-5, the V gene TRBV20-1; D unresolved. Deletions cut 3 bases from V and 2 bases from J, with 11 bases between. This CDR3 spans 14 amino acids. The germline CDR1 and CDR2 sequences are DFQATT and SNEGSKA (reference sequence). The CDR3 spells CSARGVLGNQPQHF. The CDR3 bases are TGCAGTGCTAGGGGCGTTTTAGGCAATCAGCCCCAGCATTTT.

This clonotype was counted between two and nine times. The chain is built from TRBV24-1 and TRBJ2-1, with 7 bases fitting TRBD2. This CDR3 is 13 amino acids long. The V gene end was trimmed by 5 bases and the J gene end by 8 bases; junction bases not matched to a gene: 5. The germline V gene encodes CDR1 KGHDR and CDR2 SFDVKD. In nucleotides, the CDR3 is TGTGCCACCAGTGCGGCGGGAGCACATGAGCAGTTCTTC. Amino acids: CATSAAGAHEQFF.

Concerning this clonotype itself: A read error may account for a junction end that differs from germline. The J gene is TRBJ2-5, the V gene TRBV5-1; unclear D gene. The germline gives CDR1 SGHRS, CDR2 YFSETQ. The CDR3 extends over 13 amino acids. The CDR3 loop is CASSFGPAETQYF. CDR3 coding DNA: TGTGCCAGCAGCTTTGGCCCAGCGGAGACCCAGTACTTC.

This clonotype was seen a few times. V and J are TRBV29-1 and TRBJ1-2; TRBD1 matches at 8 bases. Looked up from germline, CDR1 is SQVTM and CDR2 is ANQGSEA. The trim removed 6 bases at V and 2 bases at J, leaving 5 bases unmatched. This CDR3 region has 13 residues. CDR3 residues: CSVGTGWNYGYTF. Written as DNA, the CDR3 is TGCAGCGTGGGGACAGGTTGGAACTATGGCTACACCTTC.